The 27 T cell receptor beta chains reported below all come from one sample, sequenced in a study of T cell repertoires in cytomegalovirus infection. Their recognized antigens are unknown. TCRdb passed the reads through MiXCR, listing each CDR3 protein once. The sample lists some 560,000 distinct CDR3 sequences, 40% occurring once. Source: cultured PBMCs, taken from culture after CMV antigen stimulation. The receptor set was obtained from a human donor in good health (CMV status not recorded). Some clones in this sample may be carry-over from other donors' samples.

V gene TRBV7-8 combines with J gene TRBJ1-3; D gene ambiguous. Trimming left V 6 bases short and J 3 bases short, with 12 bases between. Per germline, CDR1 SGHVS and CDR2 FQNEAQ. The CDR3 covers 14 residues. CDR3 residues: CASSTRPNGNTIYF. The CDR3 nucleotides are TGTGCCAGCAGTACGAGACCGAATGGAAACACCATATATTTT.

This clonotype was seen only a few times. The gene calls are TRBV28 and TRBJ2-7, with 11 bases lining up with TRBD1. This CDR3 has 14 amino acids. V was pared by 3 bases and J by 5 bases, with 3 bases of the junction left unmatched. Per germline, CDR1 MDHEN and CDR2 SYDVKM. CDR3 protein: CASSLRTGGHEQYF. CDR3 coding DNA: TGTGCCAGCAGTTTGAGGACAGGGGGCCACGAGCAGTACTTC.

The rearrangement uses TRBV2 and TRBJ1-2; D ambiguous. From germline, CDR1 is SNHLY and CDR2 FYNNEI. This CDR3 has 13 amino acids. The V gene lost 0 bases and the J gene lost 2 bases, with 4 bases spanning the gap. CDR3 sequence: CASSEASNYGYTF. CDR3 sequence (DNA): TGTGCCAGCAGTGAAGCCTCAAACTATGGCTACACCTTC.

The chain has TRBV7-9 and TRBJ1-6; TRBD1 matches 7 bases. Trimming at V came to 8 bases and at J to 0 bases, leaving 13 bases not matched to a gene. The V gene's germline CDR1 is SEHNR and CDR2 FQNEAQ (reference sequence). This CDR3 contains 18 residues. The CDR3: CASRAGTALFSYNSPLHF. The CDR3 DNA is TGTGCCAGCCGGGCGGGGACAGCTCTCTTCTCCTATAATTCACCCCTCCACTTT.

This clonotype was seen a few times. V usage is TRBV11-2 and J usage is TRBJ2-7, with D possibly TRBD2 on 6 matching bases. Trimming left V 5 bases short and J 2 bases short, with 7 bases between. Germline V CDR1 and CDR2: SGHAT, FQNNGV. The CDR3 covers 12 residues. CDR3 residues: CASSAGPYEQYF. The DNA of the CDR3 is TGTGCCAGCAGCGCGGGACCCTACGAGCAGTACTTC.

This sequence joins TRBV6-2 or TRBV6-3 and TRBJ2-1, with D possibly matching TRBD2 (7 bases). CDR3 length equals 16 residues. Looked up from germline, CDR1 is MNHEY and CDR2 is SVGEGT. The germline V and J ends were trimmed by 5 bases and 1 base, with 15 bases remaining between them. The CDR3 DNA reads TGTGCCAGCAGTCCCGGGGGGCGGGGGTCCTACAATGAGCAGTTCTTC. This translates into CASSPGGRGSYNEQFF.

The V call is TRBV29-1, the J call TRBJ1-2; TRBD1 aligns across 10 bases. This CDR3 contains 15 residues. Germline lookup yields CDR1 SQVTM and CDR2 ANQGSEA. Trimming at V came to 3 bases and at J to 8 bases, leaving 12 bases not matched to a gene. DNA of the CDR3: TGCAGCGTTGACCCAAAGGGGACAGGGGATCAGGGCTACACCTTC. Translated, it gives CSVDPKGTGDQGYTF.

A few counts support this clonotype. The rearrangement joins TRBV19 to TRBJ2-7, with TRBD2 identical over 8 bases. The ends lost 7 bases at V and 2 bases at J; junction bases unmatched: 7. Per the germline V gene, CDR1 is LNHDA and CDR2 is SQIVND (reference sequence). The CDR3 loop spans 14 amino acids. CDR3 coding DNA: TGTGCCAGTACCCCGAGAGCGGGAGCCTACGAGCAGTACTTC. This gives the protein CASTPRAGAYEQYF.

The rearrangement links TRBV7-2 to TRBJ2-3; D is unresolved. V shed 1 base and J shed 8 bases, with 10 bases lying between them. Per the germline V gene, CDR1 is SGHTA and CDR2 is FQGNSA. The CDR3 is made up of 13 amino acids. The CDR3 nucleotides read TGTGCCAGCAGCTTAGAAGGGTTGGGTACGCAGTATTTT. The encoded protein is CASSLEGLGTQYF.

This rearrangement joins TRBV6-5 to TRBJ1-5; no firm D call. The CDR3 runs to 13 residues. Germline CDR1 MNHEY, CDR2 SVGAGI. Trimming took off 5 bases at V and 7 bases at J, with 12 bases between the two ends. The chain's CDR3 is CASSLHGSQPQHF. As DNA, the CDR3 is TGTGCCAGCAGTCTACATGGTTCCCAGCCCCAGCATTTT.

The sample holds a few counts of this clonotype. The CDR3 sequence is CASSEYPYHRGGGTEAFF. CDR3 bases: TGCGCCAGCAGCGAGTATCCCTACCACAGGGGCGGAGGCACTGAAGCTTTCTTT. The rearrangement uses TRBV4-1 and TRBJ1-1, with 7 bases aligning to TRBD1. CDR1 and CDR2 (germline): MGHRA, YSYEKL. The CDR3 has 18 amino acids. V lost 5 bases and J lost 4; bases outside the gene matches: 19.

This clonotype appeared many times. J is TRBJ2-5 and V is TRBV5-4; perhaps TRBD1 as D (5 bases). CDR3 size: 13 residues. Germline V gene lookup returns CDR1 SGHNT and CDR2 YYREEE (reference sequence). V was trimmed by 0 bases and J by 5 bases, leaving 8 bases between them. The CDR3 nucleotides are TGTGCCAGCAGCTTGGGGCAGGGTGAGACCCAGTACTTC. Amino acids: CASSLGQGETQYF.

This chain joins TRBV4-2 and TRBJ2-3; D is undetermined. Germline assignment: CDR1 LGHNA and CDR2 YNFKEQ. The CDR3 has 15 amino acids. Deletions cut 4 bases from V and 1 base from J, with 12 bases between. In DNA form, the CDR3 reads TGTGCCAGCAGCCCCACAGCTTCTGGCACAGATACGCAGTATTTT. Encoded protein: CASSPTASGTDTQYF.

This chain uses TRBV5-1 with TRBJ1-1; D gene unclear. This CDR3 spans 11 amino acids. V was cut by 7 bases and J by 3 bases, with 7 bases left in between. Germline CDR1 and CDR2: SGHRS and YFSETQ. CDR3 amino acids: CASAGDTEAFF. The CDR3 bases are TGCGCCAGCGCTGGGGACACTGAAGCTTTCTTT.

V gene TRBV12-3 or TRBV12-4 combines with J gene TRBJ1-5; 7 bases match TRBD1. The CDR3 is 13 amino acids. Trimming at V came to 7 bases and at J to 4 bases, leaving 4 bases not matched to a gene. CDR3 sequence: CASNPGQNQPQHF. The CDR3, as DNA: TGTGCCAGCAATCCGGGACAGAATCAGCCCCAGCATTTT.

The chain links TRBV7-8 to TRBJ2-1, with 8 bases identical to TRBD1. V dropped 3 bases and J dropped 8; count of bases not matched to a gene: 15. CDR1 and CDR2 from the germline V gene are SGHVS and FQNEAQ. This CDR3 region has 17 residues. CDR3 sequence reads: CASSFPEGRTGYYEQFF. CDR3 DNA: TGTGCCAGCAGCTTTCCGGAGGGAAGGACAGGGTACTATGAGCAGTTCTTC. Full variable domain (missing parts from reference TRBV7-8 and TRBJ2-1): GAGVSQSPRYKVAKRGQDVALRCDPISGHVSLFWYQQALGQGPEFLTYFQNEAQLDKSGLPSDRFFAERPEGSVSTLKIQRTQQEDSAVYLCASSFPEGRTGYYEQFFGPGTRLTVL.

This chain uses TRBV11-2 with TRBJ2-1; D tentatively reads TRBD1 or TRBD2 (5 bases each). V lost 0 bases, J lost 1 base, and 13 bases lay in between. The germline V gene encodes CDR1 SGHAT and CDR2 FQNNGV. The CDR3 runs 17 residues. CDR3 nucleotides: TGTGCCAGCAGCTTAGATCTGTGGGGGAGTTCCTACAATGAGCAGTTCTTC. This encodes CASSLDLWGSSYNEQFF.

The rearrangement joins TRBV5-1 to TRBJ2-5; no firm D call. V dropped 4 bases and J dropped 5 bases, with 12 bases sitting between them. In germline, CDR1 is SGHRS, CDR2 YFSETQ. The CDR3 has 13 amino acids. CDR3 sequence: CASSPARPETQYF. The CDR3 DNA is TGCGCCAGCAGCCCCGCCAGGCCGGAGACCCAGTACTTC.

Details on this clonotype: The junction does not match germline at one end; this may be a read error. CDR3 in amino acids: CAISDGQGSQPQQF. The DNA of the CDR3 is TGTGCCATCAGTGACGGACAGGGGAGTCAGCCCCAGCAATTT. The chain couples TRBV10-3 to TRBJ1-5; 9 positions agree with TRBD1. The CDR3 runs to 14 residues. The germline V gene has CDR1 ENHRY and CDR2 SYGVKD.

The V call is TRBV5-1, the J call TRBJ2-7; 10 positions match TRBD1. The V gene end was trimmed by 5 bases and the J gene end by 3 bases; junction bases not matched to a gene: 5. CDR3 length: 14 residues. Germline loops: CDR1 SGHRS, CDR2 YFSETQ. CDR3 coding DNA: TGCGCCAGCAGACCCGGGACAGGGGACTACGAGCAGTACTTC. It codes for CASRPGTGDYEQYF.

The chain has TRBV7-2 and TRBJ2-7, with D maybe TRBD1 (5 bases). Trimming removed 1 base from V and 0 bases from J, with 16 bases in between. CDR1 SGHTA and CDR2 FQGNSA come from the germline V gene. The CDR3 extends over 17 amino acids. For the CDR3, the DNA is TGTGCCAGCAGCTTAGAATTCGGCAGGGATGACTCCTACGAGCAGTACTTC. This gives the protein CASSLEFGRDDSYEQYF.

This clonotype came up a few times. J is TRBJ2-5 and V is TRBV5-4; 10 nucleotides agree with TRBD2. Trimming removed 3 bases from V and 3 bases from J; junction bases left unmatched: 11. This CDR3 spans 17 amino acids. Per germline, CDR1 SGHNT and CDR2 YYREEE (reference sequence). The CDR3 DNA sequence: TGTGCCAGCAGCTGGGGACCCGGAACTAGCGGGAAAGAGACCCAGTACTTC. Its translation is CASSWGPGTSGKETQYF.

The chain joins TRBV7-9 to TRBJ2-6, with 7 nucleotides matching TRBD1. Germline trimming cut 5 bases from V and 0 bases from J; bases unmatched to any gene: 13. In germline, CDR1 is SEHNR, CDR2 FQNEAQ (reference sequence). CDR3 size: 19 residues. Here the CDR3 reads CASSQRRRGPNSGANVLTF. The DNA of the CDR3 is TGTGCCAGCAGCCAGCGCCGTAGGGGGCCGAACTCTGGGGCCAACGTCCTGACTTTC.

The chain combines TRBV12-5 with TRBJ2-3; 8 bases map to TRBD2. V shed 7 bases and J 5 bases; nucleotides not matched to a gene: 8. There are 14 residues in the CDR3. CDR1 is LGHNT, CDR2 FRNRAP, per germline. CDR3 region: CASVPGLVIDTQYF. The CDR3 DNA reads TGTGCTAGTGTTCCGGGACTAGTCATAGATACGCAGTATTTT.

This chain links TRBV20-1 with TRBJ2-2; 10 nucleotides align to TRBD2. J lost 4 bases, V lost 6 bases, and 14 bases had no gene match. The CDR3 covers 17 residues. Per the germline V gene, CDR1 is DFQATT and CDR2 is SNEGSKA (reference sequence). CDR3: CSAQSLAGDVGTGELFF. The CDR3, as DNA: TGCAGTGCGCAAAGTCTAGCGGGGGACGTGGGCACCGGGGAGCTGTTTTTT.

This clonotype has a handful of counts. This chain uses TRBV10-2 with TRBJ2-5, with 10 bases identical to TRBD2. V lost 4 bases and J lost 5; bases outside the gene matches: 4. CDR3 length equals 14 residues. Germline CDR1 and CDR2: WSHSY and SAAADI. CDR3 amino acids: CASSAGLAWETQYF. For the CDR3, the DNA is TGCGCCAGCAGTGCGGGACTAGCGTGGGAGACCCAGTACTTC.

This clonotype was observed a few times. The chain uses TRBV7-9 and TRBJ2-5, with D hard to call. Germline CDR1 reads SEHNR; CDR2 reads FQNEAQ (reference sequence). The CDR3 is 14 amino acids. V shed 1 base and J shed 5 bases, with 11 bases lying between them. CDR3 protein: CASSLGGPTETQYF. In nucleotides, the CDR3 is TGTGCCAGCAGCTTAGGTGGACCGACGGAGACCCAGTACTTC.